This T cell receptor (beta chain) was retrieved from a study of CD8+CD57+ T cells in acquired aplastic anemia. Across the study: CD4+ cell libraries from healthy donors averaged about 11 million reads.

Genomic DNA, serving as template, underwent TCR beta VDJ and CDR3 profiling. One entry per CDR3 protein results from TCRdb running MiXCR on the reads. The sample yields about 210,000 distinct CDR3 sequences, approximately 57% seen once. Trimming cost V 1 base and J 4 bases; bases outside gene matches: 5. The CDR3 runs 16 residues. The TCR originated in a human donor in good health. Sequencing was carried out using sorted CD4+, CD8+, or CD8+CD57+ T cells (not recorded which) from PBMCs. The chain employs TRBV12-3 or TRBV12-4 and TRBJ2-5; 11 positions match TRBD2. CDR3 coding DNA: TGTGCCAGCAGTTTAGGACTAGCGGGGCGGGGAGAGACCCAGTACTTC. Amino acids: CASSLGLAGRGETQYF.